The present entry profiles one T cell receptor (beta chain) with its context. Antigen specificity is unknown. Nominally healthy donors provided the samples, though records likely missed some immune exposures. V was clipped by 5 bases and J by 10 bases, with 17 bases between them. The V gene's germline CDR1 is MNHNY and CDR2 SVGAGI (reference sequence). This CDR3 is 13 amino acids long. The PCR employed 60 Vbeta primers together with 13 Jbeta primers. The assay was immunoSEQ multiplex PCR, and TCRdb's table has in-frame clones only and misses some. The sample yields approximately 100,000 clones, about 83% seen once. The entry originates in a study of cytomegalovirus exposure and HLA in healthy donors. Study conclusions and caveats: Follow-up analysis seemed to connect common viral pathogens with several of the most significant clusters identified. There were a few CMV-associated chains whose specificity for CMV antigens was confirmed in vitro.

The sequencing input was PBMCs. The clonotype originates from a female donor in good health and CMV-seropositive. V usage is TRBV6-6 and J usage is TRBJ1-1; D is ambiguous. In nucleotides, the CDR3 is TGTGCCAGCAGTCCTCACGAGGGCCGGGGAGCTTTCTTT. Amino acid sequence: CASSPHEGRGAFF.